This TCR beta chain is drawn from a study of early T cells in non-severe SARS-CoV-2 infection. Turning to the study itself: Sequencing of unsorted whole blood was done on bulk RNA, leaving chains unpaired.

The germline CDR1 and CDR2 sequences are MGHRA and YSYEKL. This CDR3 has 16 amino acids. V was trimmed by 7 bases and J by 0 bases, leaving 18 bases between them. Details on this clonotype: No antigen is known for it.

Study observations and caveats: Database matching using VDJdb favored anti-spike CD8 responses, with private and CD4 specificities left missing.

Unique molecular identifiers (one per individual cDNA molecule) were attached. TCRdb processed the 5' RACE reads anew with MiXCR; each CDR3 protein has one entry. The sample comprises tens of thousands of distinct CDR3 sequences, 15% of which are singletons, and about 5.5% rests with the top ten. This chain uses TRBV4-1 with TRBJ1-1, with unresolved D. This sequence was found in an adult who was a healthcare worker with PCR-confirmed SARS-CoV-2 infection or an uninfected control (not recorded which). The sequenced material came from whole blood. This CDR3 reads CASNPRSTDMNTEAFF. The DNA for the CDR3 is TGCGCCAGCAATCCTCGCTCAACAGACATGAACACTGAAGCTTTCTTT.